A single sample gave rise to the 17 T cell receptor beta chains below, sequenced in a study of neurological immune-mediated disorders (dated by TCRdb to between 2018 and 2021). Receptor libraries were prepared by 5' RACE. Data came from an Illumina HiSeq 2500. TCRdb reanalyzed the raw reads on its own, using fastp at Q25 for trimming and MiXCR for clone calling, and kept in-frame beta chains. Each CDR3 protein gets just one entry, which takes the most common genes and DNA from the rows behind it. The sample data list 30,000 to 40,000 distinct CDR3 sequences, and roughly 7.3% of these were observed just once. The top ten clones comprise roughly 4.5% of the sample. The sequenced sample was PBMCs. These receptors were collected from a woman aged 40 to 55 in good health.

This clonotype was counted at least ten times. This chain connects TRBV3-1 to TRBJ2-5; TRBD2 matches 10 bases. The CDR3 covers 13 residues. The germline gives CDR1 LGHDT, CDR2 YNNKEL (reference sequence). V was pared by 6 bases and J by 5 bases, with 3 bases of the junction left unmatched. Here the CDR3 reads CASSLAGDETQYF. Written as DNA, the CDR3 is TGTGCCAGCAGTCTAGCGGGAGATGAGACCCAGTACTTC.

This chain joins TRBV2 and TRBJ1-5, with a tentative D call TRBD1 (5 bases). With 2 bases removed from V and 4 bases from J, the gap between germline ends came to 15 bases. CDR3 length equals 16 residues. CDR1 is SNHLY, CDR2 FYNNEI, per germline. The CDR3 loop is CASSETEGEQNQPQHF. The CDR3, as DNA: TGTGCCAGCAGTGAAACAGAAGGGGAGCAAAATCAGCCCCAGCATTTT.

In this sample, this clonotype turned up many times. This sequence joins TRBV3-1 and TRBJ2-2; D not certain. The CDR3 has 15 amino acids. From germline, CDR1 is LGHDT and CDR2 YNNKEL (reference sequence). The V end lost 8 bases, the J end lost 4 bases, and 17 bases lay between the germline ends. The CDR3 here is CASRRLQGATGELFF. The CDR3 DNA reads TGTGCCAGCCGCCGCCTCCAAGGAGCCACCGGGGAGCTGTTTTTT.

The sample holds many counts of this clonotype. The chain recombines TRBV12-3 or TRBV12-4 with TRBJ1-3; D is ambiguous. The CDR3 length is 14 residues. Trimming shortened V by 6 bases and J by 0 bases, and 9 bases separated the two germline ends. The CDR3 sequence: CASSRASSGNTIYF. Here the CDR3 DNA reads TGTGCCAGCAGCCGGGCCTCCTCTGGAAACACCATATATTTT.

In this sample, this clonotype turned up many times. The V gene is TRBV20-1, the J gene TRBJ2-7, with TRBD2 as a possible D gene (5 bases). Trimming stripped 6 bases from V and 3 bases from J, with 12 bases between. From germline, CDR1 is DFQATT and CDR2 SNEGSKA (reference sequence). The CDR3 has 12 amino acids. The CDR3 protein is CSARDMIYEQYF. The CDR3 DNA reads TGCAGTGCCCGGGATATGATCTACGAGCAGTACTTC.

This clonotype has ten or more counts. The rearrangement links TRBV11-2 to TRBJ2-1; D remains ambiguous. Trimming stripped 3 bases from V and 12 bases from J, with 6 bases between. From germline, CDR1 is SGHAT and CDR2 FQNNGV. The CDR3 loop spans 10 amino acids. The CDR3 DNA is TGTGCCAGCAGCTTCGGGCCGCAGTTCTTC. Translating it yields CASSFGPQFF.

This clonotype appeared many times. The V gene is TRBV5-1, the J gene TRBJ2-5; 12 nucleotides align to TRBD2. The V gene's germline CDR1 is SGHRS and CDR2 YFSETQ. The CDR3 runs 16 residues. V dropped 3 bases and J dropped 4; count of bases not matched to a gene: 7. The CDR3 here is CASSSSPSGGAETQYF. In nucleotides, the CDR3 is TGCGCCAGCAGCTCCTCTCCTAGCGGGGGGGCAGAGACCCAGTACTTC.

Many counts were recorded for this clonotype. The rearrangement uses TRBV9 and TRBJ2-2; 8 bases fit TRBD1. This CDR3 contains 18 residues. With 0 bases clipped from V and 6 bases from J, the junction kept 13 bases outside the gene matches. Germline CDR1 is SGDLS and CDR2 is YYNGEE. The DNA of the CDR3 is TGTGCCAGCAGCGTAGCGGGCCAGGGGGCTGATACTCCCGGGGAGCTGTTTTTT. Translating it yields CASSVAGQGADTPGELFF.

This clonotype was detected ten times or more. The V call is TRBV20-1, the J call TRBJ1-2; 9 nucleotides line up with TRBD1. From germline, CDR1 is DFQATT and CDR2 SNEGSKA (reference sequence). With 6 bases clipped from V and 6 bases from J, the junction kept 11 bases outside the gene matches. The CDR3 is made up of 14 amino acids. CDR3 bases: TGCAGTGCAGTACAGGGGGCGCGAGGACATGGCTACACCTTC. It is translated as CSAVQGARGHGYTF.

This clonotype was detected many times. CDR3 nucleotides: TGTGCCAGCGGGCGGGGTCAGCCAGATACGCAGTATTTT. It codes for CASGRGQPDTQYF. The chain employs TRBV7-2 and TRBJ2-3, with a possible D match to TRBD2 (6 bases). The CDR3 consists of 13 residues. Deletions cut 8 bases from V and 4 bases from J, with 13 bases between. Germline CDR1 reads SGHTA; CDR2 reads FQGNSA.

This clonotype appeared many times. The V call is TRBV6-6, the J call TRBJ1-1; D uncertain. This CDR3 is 14 amino acids long. The germline V gene has CDR1 MNHNY and CDR2 SVGAGI (reference sequence). Trimming stripped 2 bases from V and 0 bases from J, with 7 bases between. The CDR3 spells CASSYPPLNTEAFF. Here the CDR3 DNA reads TGTGCCAGCAGTTACCCCCCCTTGAACACTGAAGCTTTCTTT.

This clonotype was seen ten or more times. This chain connects TRBV29-1 to TRBJ1-2; possible D gene TRBD1, 6 bases. The CDR3 totals 13 residues. Germline CDR1 SQVTM, CDR2 ANQGSEA. Deletions cut 4 bases from V and 5 bases from J, with 14 bases between. This chain's CDR3 is CSVVGGVEYGYTF. Written as DNA, the CDR3 is TGCAGCGTTGTGGGGGGCGTTGAGTATGGCTACACCTTC.

This clonotype was counted at least ten times. The chain recombines TRBV7-8 with TRBJ2-2; a weak D match, TRBD2 (6 bases). This CDR3 has 19 residues. Germline V gene sequence: CDR1 SGHVS, CDR2 FQNEAQ. The ends were cut back, 5 bases at V and 5 bases at J, with 27 bases in the middle. DNA for the CDR3: TGTGCCAGCAGCACCAAGGCGGCAGTAGGCCTTCGGGGGACCGGGGAGCTGTTTTTT. Protein sequence: CASSTKAAVGLRGTGELFF.

This clonotype occurred a few times. The chain combines TRBV4-2 with TRBJ2-1; the match to TRBD1 covers 9 bases. Germline CDR1 is LGHNA and CDR2 is YNFKEQ. This CDR3 is 15 amino acids long. The V and J ends lost 4 bases and 4 bases, in that order; junction bases with no gene match: 5. The CDR3 nucleotides read TGTGCCAGCAGCCTTAGGACAGGGGAGTACAATGAGCAGTTCTTC. Its protein is CASSLRTGEYNEQFF.

In this sample, this clonotype turned up many times. V gene TRBV6-6 combines with J gene TRBJ1-3; D gene uncertain. With 7 bases removed from V and 2 bases from J, the gap between germline ends came to 9 bases. Germline CDR1 MNHNY, CDR2 SVGAGI (reference sequence). The CDR3 has 13 residues. CDR3 amino acids: CASTFEAGNTIYF. CDR3 bases: TGTGCCAGCACCTTTGAGGCTGGAAACACCATATATTTT.

With regard to this clonotype: A much larger clone sits a single nucleotide away, making a read error possible. This chain joins TRBV3-1 and TRBJ2-4; 10 nucleotides align to TRBD2. Germline-derived CDR1 and CDR2 are LGHDT and YNNKEL (reference sequence). The J segment lost 10 bases and the V segment lost 3 bases, leaving 9 bases of the junction unmatched. The CDR3 runs 15 residues. The CDR3 here is CASSHSSGGGRIQYF. The CDR3, as DNA: TGTGCCAGCAGCCACTCTAGCGGGGGCGGGAGAATTCAGTACTTC.

This clonotype showed up many times. This chain joins TRBV15 and TRBJ2-2; 8 bases map to TRBD1. CDR1 and CDR2 from the germline V gene are LNHNV and YYDKDF (reference sequence). This CDR3 comprises 14 residues. Germline trimming cut 11 bases from V and 4 bases from J; bases unmatched to any gene: 9. CDR3 bases: TGTGCCGCGCGGACAGGGAGAGTCACCGGGGAGCTGTTTTTT. Its translation is CAARTGRVTGELFF.